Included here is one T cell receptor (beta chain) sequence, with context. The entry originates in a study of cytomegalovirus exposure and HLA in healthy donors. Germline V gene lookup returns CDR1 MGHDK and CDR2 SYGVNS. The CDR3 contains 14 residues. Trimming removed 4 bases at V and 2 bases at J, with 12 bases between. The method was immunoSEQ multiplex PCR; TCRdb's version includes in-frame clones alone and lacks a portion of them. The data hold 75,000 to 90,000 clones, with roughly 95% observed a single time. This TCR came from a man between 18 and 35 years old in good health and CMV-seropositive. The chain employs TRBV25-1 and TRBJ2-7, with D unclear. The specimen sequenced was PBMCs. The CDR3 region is CASSARVAPYEQYF. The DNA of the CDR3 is TGTGCCAGCAGTGCCCGGGTGGCTCCCTACGAGCAGTACTTC.